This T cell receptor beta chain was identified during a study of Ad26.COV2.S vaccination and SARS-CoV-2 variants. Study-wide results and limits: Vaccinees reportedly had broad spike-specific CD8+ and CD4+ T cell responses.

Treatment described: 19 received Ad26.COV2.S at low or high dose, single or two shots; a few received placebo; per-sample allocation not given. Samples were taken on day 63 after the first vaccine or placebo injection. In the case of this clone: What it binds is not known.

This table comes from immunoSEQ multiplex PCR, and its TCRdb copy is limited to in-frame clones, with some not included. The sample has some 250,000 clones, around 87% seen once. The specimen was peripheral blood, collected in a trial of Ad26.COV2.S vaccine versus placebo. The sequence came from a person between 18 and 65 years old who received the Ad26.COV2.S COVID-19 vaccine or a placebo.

Written as DNA, the CDR3 is TGTGCCAGCAGCTTGTACGAGCAGGGCCTCTATGGCTACACCTTC. Amino acid sequence: CASSLYEQGLYGYTF. The V gene is TRBV5-5, the J gene TRBJ1-2; a possible D gene is TRBD1 (5 bases). CDR3 size: 15 residues. V shed 1 base and J shed 4 bases, with 14 bases lying between them. In germline, CDR1 is SGHKS, CDR2 YYEKEE (reference sequence).